These 5 T cell receptor beta chains were sequenced from one sample in a study. TCRdb re-analysed the 5' RACE reads in MiXCR, keeping a single row per CDR3 protein. The table shows tens of thousands of distinct CDR3 sequences, with under 20% occurring only once. Sequenced: naive CD4+ T cells sorted from a lymph node. Subset defined: naive CD4+ T cells, CD4+CD45RA+CD25-. Every receptor here comes from a female donor with breast cancer.

The V gene is TRBV7-9, the J gene TRBJ2-7, with 7 positions matching TRBD2. This CDR3 region has 14 residues. The trim removed 3 bases at V and 2 bases at J, leaving 4 bases unmatched. Looked up from germline, CDR1 is SEHNR and CDR2 is FQNEAQ (reference sequence). CDR3 amino acids: CASSLSSGAYEQYF. In DNA form, the CDR3 reads TGTGCCAGCAGCTTGTCGAGCGGGGCCTACGAGCAGTACTTC.

This chain links TRBV18 with TRBJ2-1; D possibly corresponds to TRBD2 (5 bases). V was pared by 3 bases and J by 7 bases, with 7 bases between. This CDR3 is 12 amino acids long. Germline assignment: CDR1 KGHSH and CDR2 LQKENI. For the CDR3, the DNA is TGTGCCAGCTCACCTTCGGGGAATGAGCAGTTCTTC. Its protein product is CASSPSGNEQFF.

With respect to this clonotype: A read error is possible here, since a much larger clone lies one base away. The gene calls are TRBV20-1 and TRBJ1-5; 8 nucleotides match TRBD1. The CDR3 has 16 residues. The germline CDR1 and CDR2 sequences are DFQATT and SNEGSKA (reference sequence). The CDR3 nucleotides read TGCAGTGCTAGCCCGTCGACAGGGGAGAGCAATCAGCTCCAGCATTTT. Translating it yields CSASPSTGESNQLQHF.

The gene calls are TRBV18 and TRBJ1-1; D gene ambiguous. Germline-derived CDR1 and CDR2 are KGHSH and LQKENI. The CDR3 extends over 14 amino acids. The germline V and J ends were trimmed by 3 bases and 1 base, with 9 bases remaining between them. CDR3 sequence (DNA): TGTGCCAGCTCACCGAGCCAGAAGAACACTGAAGCTTTCTTT. Its translation: CASSPSQKNTEAFF.

This clonotype has a handful of counts. The V and J genes are TRBV7-2 and TRBJ2-5; 7 bases match TRBD2. The CDR3 length is 16 residues. Germline CDR1 SGHTA, CDR2 FQGNSA. V gave up 0 bases and J gave up 5 bases; unmatched junction bases: 9. The CDR3 loop reads CASSLAYGTIVETQYF. CDR3 DNA sequence: TGTGCCAGCAGCTTAGCTTATGGGACTATTGTGGAGACCCAGTACTTC.